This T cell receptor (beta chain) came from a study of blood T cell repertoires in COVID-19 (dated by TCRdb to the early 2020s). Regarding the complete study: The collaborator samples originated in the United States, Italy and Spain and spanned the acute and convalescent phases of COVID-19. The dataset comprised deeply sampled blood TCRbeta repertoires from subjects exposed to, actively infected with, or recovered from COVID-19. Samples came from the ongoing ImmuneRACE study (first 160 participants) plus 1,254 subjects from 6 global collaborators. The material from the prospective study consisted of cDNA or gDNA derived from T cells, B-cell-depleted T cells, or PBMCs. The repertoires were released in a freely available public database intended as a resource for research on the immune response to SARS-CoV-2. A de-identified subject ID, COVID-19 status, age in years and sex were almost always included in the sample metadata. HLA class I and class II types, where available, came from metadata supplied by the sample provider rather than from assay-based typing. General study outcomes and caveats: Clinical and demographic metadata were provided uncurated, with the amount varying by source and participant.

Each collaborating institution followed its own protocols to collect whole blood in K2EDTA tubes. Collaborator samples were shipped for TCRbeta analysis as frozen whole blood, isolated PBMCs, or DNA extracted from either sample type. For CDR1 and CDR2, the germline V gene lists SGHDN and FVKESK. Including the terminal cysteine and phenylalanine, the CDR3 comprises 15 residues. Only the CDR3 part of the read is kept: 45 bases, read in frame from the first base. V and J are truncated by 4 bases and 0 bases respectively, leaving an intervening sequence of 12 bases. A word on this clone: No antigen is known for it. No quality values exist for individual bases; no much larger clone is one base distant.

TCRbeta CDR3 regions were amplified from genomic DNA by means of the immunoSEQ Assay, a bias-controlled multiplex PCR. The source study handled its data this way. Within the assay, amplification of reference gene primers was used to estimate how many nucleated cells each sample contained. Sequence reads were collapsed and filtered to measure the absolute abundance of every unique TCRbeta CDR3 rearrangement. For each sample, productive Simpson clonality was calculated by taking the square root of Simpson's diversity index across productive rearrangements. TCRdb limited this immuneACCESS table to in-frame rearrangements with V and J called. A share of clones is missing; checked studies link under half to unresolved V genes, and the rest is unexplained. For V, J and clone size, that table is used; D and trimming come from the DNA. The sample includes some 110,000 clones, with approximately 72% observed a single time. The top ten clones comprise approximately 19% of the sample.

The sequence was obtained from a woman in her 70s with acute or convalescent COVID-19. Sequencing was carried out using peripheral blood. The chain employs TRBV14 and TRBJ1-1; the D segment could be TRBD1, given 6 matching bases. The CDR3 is CASSRAGTLNTEAFF. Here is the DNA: TGTGCCAGCAGCCGAGCCGGGACACTGAACACTGAAGCTTTCTTT.